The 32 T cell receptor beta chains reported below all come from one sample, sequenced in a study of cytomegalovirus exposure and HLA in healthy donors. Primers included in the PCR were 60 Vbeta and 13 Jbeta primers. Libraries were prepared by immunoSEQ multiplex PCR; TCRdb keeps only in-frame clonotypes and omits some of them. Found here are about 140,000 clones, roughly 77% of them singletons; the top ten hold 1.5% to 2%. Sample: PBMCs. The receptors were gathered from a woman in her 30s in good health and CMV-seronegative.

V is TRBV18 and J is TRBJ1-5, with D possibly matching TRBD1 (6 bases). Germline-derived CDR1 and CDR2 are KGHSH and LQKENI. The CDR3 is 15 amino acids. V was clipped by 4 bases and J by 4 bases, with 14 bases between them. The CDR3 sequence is CASSHTGTLNQPQHF. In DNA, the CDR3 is TGTGCCAGCTCACACACCGGGACACTGAATCAGCCCCAGCATTTT.

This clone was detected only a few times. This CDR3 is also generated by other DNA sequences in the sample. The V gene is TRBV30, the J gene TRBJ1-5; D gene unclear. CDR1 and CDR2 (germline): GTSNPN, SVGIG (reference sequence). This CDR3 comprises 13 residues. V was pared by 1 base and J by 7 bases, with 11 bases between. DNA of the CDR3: TGTGCCTGGAGTGCTCGGGGAGAGCAGCCCCAGCATTTT. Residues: CAWSARGEQPQHF.

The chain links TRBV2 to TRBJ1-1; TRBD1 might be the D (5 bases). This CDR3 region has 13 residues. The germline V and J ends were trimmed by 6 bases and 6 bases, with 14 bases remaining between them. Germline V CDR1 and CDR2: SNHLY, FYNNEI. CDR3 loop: CASRREWGAEAFF. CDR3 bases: TGTGCCAGCAGACGAGAGTGGGGGGCTGAAGCTTTCTTT.

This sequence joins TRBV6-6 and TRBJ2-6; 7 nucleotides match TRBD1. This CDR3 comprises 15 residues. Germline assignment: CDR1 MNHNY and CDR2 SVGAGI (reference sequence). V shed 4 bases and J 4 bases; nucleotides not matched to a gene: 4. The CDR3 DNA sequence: TGTGCCAGCAGTTCACAGGGGTCAGGGGCCAACGTCCTGACTTTC. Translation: CASSSQGSGANVLTF.

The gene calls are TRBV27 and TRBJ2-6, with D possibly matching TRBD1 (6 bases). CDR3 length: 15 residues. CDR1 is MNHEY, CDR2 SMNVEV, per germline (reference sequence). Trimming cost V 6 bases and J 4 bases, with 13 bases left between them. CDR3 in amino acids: CASSLKGDGANVLTF. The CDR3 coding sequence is TGTGCCAGCAGCTTAAAGGGGGACGGGGCCAACGTCCTGACTTTC. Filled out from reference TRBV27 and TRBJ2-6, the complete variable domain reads EAQVTQNPRYLITVTGKKLTVTCSQNMNHEYMSWYRQDPGLGLRQIYYSMNVEVTDKGDVPEGYKVSRKEKRNFPLILESPSPNQTSLYFCASSLKGDGANVLTFGAGSRLTVL.

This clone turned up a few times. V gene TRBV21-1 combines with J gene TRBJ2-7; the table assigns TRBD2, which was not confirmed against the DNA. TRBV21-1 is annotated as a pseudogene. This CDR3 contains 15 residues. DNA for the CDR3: TGTGCCAGCAGCAAAGAAGACGGGAGCTCCTACGAGCAGTACTTC. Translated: CASSKEDGSSYEQYF.

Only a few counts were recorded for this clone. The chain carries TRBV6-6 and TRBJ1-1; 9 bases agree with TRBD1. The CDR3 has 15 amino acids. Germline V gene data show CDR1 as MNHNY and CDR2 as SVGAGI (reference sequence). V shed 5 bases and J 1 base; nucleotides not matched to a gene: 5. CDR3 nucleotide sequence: TGTGCCAGCAGTCGGGACAGGGCTGGGAACACTGAAGCTTTCTTT. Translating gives CASSRDRAGNTEAFF.

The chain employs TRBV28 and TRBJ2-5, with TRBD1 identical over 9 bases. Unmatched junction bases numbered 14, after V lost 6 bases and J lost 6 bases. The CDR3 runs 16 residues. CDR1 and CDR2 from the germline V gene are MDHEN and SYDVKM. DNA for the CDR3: TGTGCCAGCAGCATGTTCCGGGACAGGGAGAAACAGACCCAGTACTTC. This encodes CASSMFRDREKQTQYF. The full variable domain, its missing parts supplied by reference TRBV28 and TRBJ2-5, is DVKVTQSSRYLVKRTGEKVFLECVQDMDHENMFWYRQDPGLGLRLIYFSYDVKMKEKGDIPEGYSVSREKKERFSLILESASTNQTSMYLCASSMFRDREKQTQYFGPGTRLLVL.

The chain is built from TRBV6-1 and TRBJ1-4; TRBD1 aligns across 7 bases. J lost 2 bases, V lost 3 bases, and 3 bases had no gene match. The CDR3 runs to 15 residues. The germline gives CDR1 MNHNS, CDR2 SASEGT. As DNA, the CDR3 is TGTGCCAGCAGTGATAACAGGGGTACTAATGAAAAACTGTTTTTT. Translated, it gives CASSDNRGTNEKLFF.

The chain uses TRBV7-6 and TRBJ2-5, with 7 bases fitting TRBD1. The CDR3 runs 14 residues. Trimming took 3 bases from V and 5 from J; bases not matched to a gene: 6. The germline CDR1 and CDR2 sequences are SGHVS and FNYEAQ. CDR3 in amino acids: CASSFGTDEETQYF. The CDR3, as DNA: TGTGCCAGCAGCTTCGGGACAGATGAGGAGACCCAGTACTTC.

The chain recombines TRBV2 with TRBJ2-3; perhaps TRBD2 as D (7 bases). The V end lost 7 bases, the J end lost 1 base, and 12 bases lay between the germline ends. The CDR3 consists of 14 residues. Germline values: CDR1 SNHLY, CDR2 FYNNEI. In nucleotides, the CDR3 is TGTGCCAGCATGGGAGGGGGGGGCACAGATACGCAGTATTTT. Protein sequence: CASMGGGGTDTQYF. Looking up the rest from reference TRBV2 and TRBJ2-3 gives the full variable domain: EPEVTQTPSHQVTQMGQEVILRCVPISNHLYFYWYRQILGQKVEFLVSFYNNEISEKSEIFDDQFSVERPDGSNFTLKIRSTKLEDSAMYFCASMGGGGTDTQYFGPGTRLTVL.

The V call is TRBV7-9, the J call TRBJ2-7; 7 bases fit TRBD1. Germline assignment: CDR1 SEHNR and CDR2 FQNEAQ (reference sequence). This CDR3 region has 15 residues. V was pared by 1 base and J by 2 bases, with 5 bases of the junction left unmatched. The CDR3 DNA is TGTGCCAGCAGCTTAGGACAGGGTCCGACCTACGAGCAGTACTTC. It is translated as CASSLGQGPTYEQYF.

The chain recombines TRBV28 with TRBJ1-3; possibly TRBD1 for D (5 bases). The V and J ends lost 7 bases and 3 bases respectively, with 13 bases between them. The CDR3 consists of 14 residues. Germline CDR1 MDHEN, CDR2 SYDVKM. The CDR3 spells CASIQAGGGNTIYF. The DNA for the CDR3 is TGTGCCAGCATACAAGCGGGGGGTGGAAACACCATATATTTT.

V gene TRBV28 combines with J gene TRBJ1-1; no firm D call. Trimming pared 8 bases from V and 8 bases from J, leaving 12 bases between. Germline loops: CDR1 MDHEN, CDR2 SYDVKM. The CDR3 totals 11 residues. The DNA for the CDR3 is TGTGCCAGCTGTTCGCCGGTAGAAGCTTTCTTT. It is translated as CASCSPVEAFF.

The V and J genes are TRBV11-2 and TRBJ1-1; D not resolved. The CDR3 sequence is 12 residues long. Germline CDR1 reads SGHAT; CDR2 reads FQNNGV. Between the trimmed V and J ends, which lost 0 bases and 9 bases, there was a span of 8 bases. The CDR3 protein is CASSLDQVKAFF. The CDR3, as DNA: TGTGCCAGCAGCTTAGATCAGGTTAAAGCTTTCTTT.

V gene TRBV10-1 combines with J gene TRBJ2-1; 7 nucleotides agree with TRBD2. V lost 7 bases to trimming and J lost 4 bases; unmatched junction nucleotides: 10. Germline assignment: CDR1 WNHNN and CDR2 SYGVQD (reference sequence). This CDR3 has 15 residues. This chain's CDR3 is CASKTGSGGYNEQFF. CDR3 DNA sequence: TGCGCCAGCAAGACTGGGTCGGGGGGATACAATGAGCAGTTCTTC.

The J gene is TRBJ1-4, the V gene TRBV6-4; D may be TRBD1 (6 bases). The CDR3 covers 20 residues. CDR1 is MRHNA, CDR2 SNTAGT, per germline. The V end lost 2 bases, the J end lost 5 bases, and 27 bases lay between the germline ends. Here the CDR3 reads CASSDNSARNGQRSNEKLFF. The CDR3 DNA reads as TGTGCCAGCAGTGACAACAGCGCGCGAAATGGACAGAGGTCAAATGAAAAACTGTTTTTT.

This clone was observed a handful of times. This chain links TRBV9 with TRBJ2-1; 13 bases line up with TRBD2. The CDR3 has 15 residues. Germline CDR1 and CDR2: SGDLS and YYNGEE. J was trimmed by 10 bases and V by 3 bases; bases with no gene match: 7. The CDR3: CASSESGTSGAEQFF. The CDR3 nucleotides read TGTGCCAGCAGCGAATCCGGGACTAGCGGGGCAGAGCAGTTCTTC. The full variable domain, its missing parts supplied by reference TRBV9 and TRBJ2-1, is DSGVTQTPKHLITATGQRVTLRCSPRSGDLSVYWYQQSLDQGLQFLIQYYNGEERAKGNILERFSAQQFPDLHSELNLSSLELGDSALYFCASSESGTSGAEQFFGPGTRLTVL.

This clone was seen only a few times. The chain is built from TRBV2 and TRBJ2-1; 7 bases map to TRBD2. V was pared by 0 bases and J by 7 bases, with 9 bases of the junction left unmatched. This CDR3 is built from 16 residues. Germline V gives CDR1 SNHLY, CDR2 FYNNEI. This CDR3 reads CASSEALPASGNEQFF. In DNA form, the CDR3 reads TGTGCCAGCAGTGAAGCGCTTCCGGCTAGCGGTAATGAGCAGTTCTTC.

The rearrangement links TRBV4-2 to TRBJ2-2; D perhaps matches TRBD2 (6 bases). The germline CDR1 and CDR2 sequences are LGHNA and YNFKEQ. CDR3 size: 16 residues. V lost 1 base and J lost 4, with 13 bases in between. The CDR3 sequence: CASSQVGRGVTGELFF. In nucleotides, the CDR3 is TGTGCCAGCAGCCAAGTCGGGAGAGGGGTCACCGGGGAGCTGTTTTTT.

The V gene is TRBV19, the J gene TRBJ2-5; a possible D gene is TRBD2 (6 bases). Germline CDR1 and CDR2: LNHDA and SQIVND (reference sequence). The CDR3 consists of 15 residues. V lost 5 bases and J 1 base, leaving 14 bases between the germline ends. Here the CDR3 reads CASSVLGLSQETQYF. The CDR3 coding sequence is TGTGCCAGTAGTGTACTCGGACTATCCCAAGAGACCCAGTACTTC.

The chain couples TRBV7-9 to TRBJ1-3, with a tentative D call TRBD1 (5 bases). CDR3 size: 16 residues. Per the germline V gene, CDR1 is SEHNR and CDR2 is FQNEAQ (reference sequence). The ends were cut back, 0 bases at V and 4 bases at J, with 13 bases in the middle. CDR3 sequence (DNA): TGTGCCAGCAGCTTAGCGGGGCACAATCGAGGAAACACCATATATTTT. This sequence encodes CASSLAGHNRGNTIYF.

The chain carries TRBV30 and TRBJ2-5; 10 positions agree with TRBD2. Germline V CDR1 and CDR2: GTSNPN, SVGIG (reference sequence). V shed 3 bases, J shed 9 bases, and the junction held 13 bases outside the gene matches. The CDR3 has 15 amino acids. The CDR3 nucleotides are TGTGCCTGGAGCGAAGGCTTAGCGGGGGGCGGAGCCCAGTACTTC. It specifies CAWSEGLAGGGAQYF.

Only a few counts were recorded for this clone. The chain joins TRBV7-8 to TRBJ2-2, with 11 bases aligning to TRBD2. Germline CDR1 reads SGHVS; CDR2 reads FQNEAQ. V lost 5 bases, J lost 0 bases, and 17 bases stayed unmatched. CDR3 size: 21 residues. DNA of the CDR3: TGTGCCAGCAGCAGCCGCCTCTATGTAGCGGGGGGGCCCGCGAACACCGGGGAGCTGTTTTTT. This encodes CASSSRLYVAGGPANTGELFF.

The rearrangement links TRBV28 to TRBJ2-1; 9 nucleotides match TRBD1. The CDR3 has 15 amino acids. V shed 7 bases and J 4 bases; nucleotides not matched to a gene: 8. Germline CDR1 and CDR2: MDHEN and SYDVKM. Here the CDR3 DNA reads TGTGCCAGCACGCCGGGACAGGGAGGGTACAATGAGCAGTTCTTC. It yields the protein CASTPGQGGYNEQFF.

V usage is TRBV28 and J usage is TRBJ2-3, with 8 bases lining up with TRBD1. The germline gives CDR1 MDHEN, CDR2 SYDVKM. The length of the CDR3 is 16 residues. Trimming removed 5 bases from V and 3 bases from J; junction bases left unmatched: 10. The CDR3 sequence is CASSPSGRGRTDTQYF. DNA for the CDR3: TGTGCCAGCAGTCCCTCGGGCAGGGGGCGAACAGATACGCAGTATTTT.

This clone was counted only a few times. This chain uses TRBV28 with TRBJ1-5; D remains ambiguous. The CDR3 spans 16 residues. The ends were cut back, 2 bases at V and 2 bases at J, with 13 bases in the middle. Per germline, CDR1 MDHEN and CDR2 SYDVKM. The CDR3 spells CASSLERQAGNQPQHF. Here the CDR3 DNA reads TGTGCCAGCAGTTTAGAGAGGCAAGCTGGCAATCAGCCCCAGCATTTT.

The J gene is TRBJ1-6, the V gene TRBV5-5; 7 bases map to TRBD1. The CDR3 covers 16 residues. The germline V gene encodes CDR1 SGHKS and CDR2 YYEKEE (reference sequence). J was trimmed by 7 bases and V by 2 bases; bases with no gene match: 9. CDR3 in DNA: TGTGCCAGCAGCTTAGACTCCGGGACAGCAAATTCACCCCTCCACTTT. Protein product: CASSLDSGTANSPLHF. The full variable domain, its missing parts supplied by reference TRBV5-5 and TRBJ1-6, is DAGVTQSPTHLIKTRGQQVTLRCSPISGHKSVSWYQQVLGQGPQFIFQYYEKEERGRGNFPDRFSARQFPNYSSELNVNALLLGDSALYLCASSLDSGTANSPLHFGNGTRLTVT.

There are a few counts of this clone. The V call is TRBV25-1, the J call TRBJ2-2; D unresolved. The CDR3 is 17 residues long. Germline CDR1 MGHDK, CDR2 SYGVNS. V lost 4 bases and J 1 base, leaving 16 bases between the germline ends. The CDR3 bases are TGTGCCAGCAGTGGAAACCTAGACCTCTTGAACACCGGGGAGCTGTTTTTT. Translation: CASSGNLDLLNTGELFF.

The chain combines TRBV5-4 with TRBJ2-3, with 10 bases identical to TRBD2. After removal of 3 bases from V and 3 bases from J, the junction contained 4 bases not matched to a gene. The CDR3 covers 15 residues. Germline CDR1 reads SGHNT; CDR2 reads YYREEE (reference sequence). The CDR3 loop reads CASSSLAGETDTQYF. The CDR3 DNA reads TGTGCCAGCAGCTCTCTAGCGGGGGAAACAGATACGCAGTATTTT.

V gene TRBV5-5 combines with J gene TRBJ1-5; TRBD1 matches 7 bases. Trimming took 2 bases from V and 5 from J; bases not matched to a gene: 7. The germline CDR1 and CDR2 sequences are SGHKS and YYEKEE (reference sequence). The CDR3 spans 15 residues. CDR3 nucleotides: TGTGCCAGCAGCTTTTCTGGCAGGGGGGATCAGCCCCAGCATTTT. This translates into CASSFSGRGDQPQHF.

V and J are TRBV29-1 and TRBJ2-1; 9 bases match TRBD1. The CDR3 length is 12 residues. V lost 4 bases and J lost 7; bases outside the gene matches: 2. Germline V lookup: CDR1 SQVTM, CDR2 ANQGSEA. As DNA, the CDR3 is TGCAGCGTTGGTGACAGGGGGAATGAGCAGTTCTTC. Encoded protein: CSVGDRGNEQFF.